The 3 T cell receptor beta chains in this list originate from one sample, sequenced in a study of cytomegalovirus exposure and HLA in healthy donors. The PCR was carried out with 60 Vbeta primers and 13 Jbeta primers. Produced via immunoSEQ multiplex PCR; TCRdb's table is partial and in-frame only. The sample has around 75,000 clones. Specimen: PBMCs. Receptors were obtained from a man aged 45 to 65 in good health and CMV-seropositive.

The V call is TRBV30, the J call TRBJ1-5; D perhaps matches TRBD1 (5 bases). The length of the CDR3 is 14 residues. Germline CDR1 reads GTSNPN; CDR2 reads SVGIG (reference sequence). The V end lost 0 bases, the J end lost 6 bases, and 12 bases lay between the germline ends. CDR3 amino acids: CAWSVGREGQPQHF. Here the CDR3 DNA reads TGTGCCTGGAGTGTAGGCAGGGAGGGTCAGCCCCAGCATTTT.

V and J are TRBV15 and TRBJ2-3, with a possible D match to TRBD1 (6 bases). CDR1 and CDR2 (germline): LNHNV, YYDKDF (reference sequence). Between the trimmed V and J ends, which lost 0 bases and 6 bases, there was a span of 10 bases. The CDR3 totals 14 residues. This chain's CDR3 is CATSRDLGADTQYF. In DNA, the CDR3 is TGTGCCACCAGCAGAGATCTGGGGGCGGATACGCAGTATTTT.

The CDR3 reads CASSEEATGELFF. Written as DNA, the CDR3 is TGTGCCAGCAGTGAAGAAGCGACCGGGGAGCTGTTTTTT. This chain uses TRBV6-4 with TRBJ2-2; no definite D call. The germline V gene has CDR1 MRHNA and CDR2 SNTAGT. The length of the CDR3 is 13 residues. Trimming took 3 bases from V and 5 from J, leaving 7 bases between them.